The entry that follows covers one TCR beta chain sequence. Its specificity is unknown. The sample originates from a study of T cell responses to AZD1222 COVID-19 vaccine. Study as a whole: Analyses pooled second doses at about 4 or about 12 weeks.

Using immunoSEQ multiplex PCR, the repertoire was profiled, and TCRdb retains in-frame clones only, with some absent. Counted here are 130,000 to 150,000 clones, approximately 92% occurring once; the ten biggest clones make up approximately 1.7%. Study-level findings and limits: Two AZD1222 administrations were followed by greater Spike-specific TCR breadth and depth. Across the whole spike, CD4 TCRs peaked at regions 160-218 and 743-854. White British donors predominated, females outnumbered males, and clonal diversity was possibly underestimated.

Germline-derived CDR1 and CDR2 are LNHDA and SQIVND (reference sequence). The CDR3 runs 15 residues. The V end lost 6 bases, the J end lost 7 bases, and 21 bases lay between the germline ends. The clonotype comes from an adult in good health. The material sequenced was peripheral blood, taken on day 0 of AZD1222 vaccination. The chain employs TRBV19 and TRBJ1-2; no reliable D call. The CDR3 DNA follows: TGTGCCAGTAGCCCTCCCAACAGAGTCTCATTTGGCTACACCTTC. Protein: CASSPPNRVSFGYTF.